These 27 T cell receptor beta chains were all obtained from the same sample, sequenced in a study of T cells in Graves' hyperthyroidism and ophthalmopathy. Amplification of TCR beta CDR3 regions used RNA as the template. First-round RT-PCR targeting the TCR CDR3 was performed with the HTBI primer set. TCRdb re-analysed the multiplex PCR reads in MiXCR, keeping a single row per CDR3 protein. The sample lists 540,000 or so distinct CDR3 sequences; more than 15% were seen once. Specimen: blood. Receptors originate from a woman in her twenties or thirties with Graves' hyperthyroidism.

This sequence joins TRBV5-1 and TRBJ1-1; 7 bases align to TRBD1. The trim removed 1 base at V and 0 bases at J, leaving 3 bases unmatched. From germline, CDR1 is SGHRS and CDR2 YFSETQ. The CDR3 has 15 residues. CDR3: CASSLYGTVNTEAFF. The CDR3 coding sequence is TGCGCCAGCAGCTTGTACGGGACAGTGAACACTGAAGCTTTCTTT.

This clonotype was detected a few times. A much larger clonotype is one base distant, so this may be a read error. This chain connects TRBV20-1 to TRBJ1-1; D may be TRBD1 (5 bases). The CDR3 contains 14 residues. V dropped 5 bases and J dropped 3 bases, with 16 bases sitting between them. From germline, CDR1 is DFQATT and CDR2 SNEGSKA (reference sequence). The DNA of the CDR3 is TGCAGTGCTCCCAAGGCCATGGGGGACACTGAAGCTTTCTTT. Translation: CSAPKAMGDTEAFF.

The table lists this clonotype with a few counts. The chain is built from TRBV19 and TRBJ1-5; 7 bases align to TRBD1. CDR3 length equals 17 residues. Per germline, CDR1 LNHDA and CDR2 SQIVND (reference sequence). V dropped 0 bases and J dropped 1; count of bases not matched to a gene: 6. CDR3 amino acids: CASSIDTGVESNQPQHF. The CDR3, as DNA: TGTGCCAGTAGTATAGATACAGGGGTCGAAAGCAATCAGCCCCAGCATTTT.

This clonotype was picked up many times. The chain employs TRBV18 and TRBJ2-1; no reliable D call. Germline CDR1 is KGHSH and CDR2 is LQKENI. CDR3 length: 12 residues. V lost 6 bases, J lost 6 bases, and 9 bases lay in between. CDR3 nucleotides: TGTGCCAGCTCTTCAAATTCCAATGAGCAGTTCTTC. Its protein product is CASSSNSNEQFF.

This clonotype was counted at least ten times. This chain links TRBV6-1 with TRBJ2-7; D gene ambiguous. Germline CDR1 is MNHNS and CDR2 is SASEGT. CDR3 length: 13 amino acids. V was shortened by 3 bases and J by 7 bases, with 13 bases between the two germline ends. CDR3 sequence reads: CASSEDGAREQYF. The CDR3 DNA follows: TGTGCCAGCAGTGAGGACGGTGCAAGGGAGCAGTACTTC.

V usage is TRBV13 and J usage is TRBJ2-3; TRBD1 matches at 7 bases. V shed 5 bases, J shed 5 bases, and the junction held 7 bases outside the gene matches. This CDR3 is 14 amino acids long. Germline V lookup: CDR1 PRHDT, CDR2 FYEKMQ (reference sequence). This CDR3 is CASSQGQARDTQYF. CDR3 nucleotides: TGTGCCAGCAGCCAAGGACAGGCCCGAGATACGCAGTATTTT. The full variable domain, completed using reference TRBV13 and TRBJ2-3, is AAGVIQSPRHLIKEKRETATLKCYPIPRHDTVYWYQQGPGQDPQFLISFYEKMQSDKGSIPDRFSAQQFSDYHSELNMSSLELGDSALYFCASSQGQARDTQYFGPGTRLTVL.

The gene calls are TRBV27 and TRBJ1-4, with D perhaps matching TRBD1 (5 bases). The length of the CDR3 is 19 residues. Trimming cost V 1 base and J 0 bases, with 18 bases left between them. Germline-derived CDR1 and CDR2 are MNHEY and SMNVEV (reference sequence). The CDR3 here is CASSLLGQVGGPTNEKLFF. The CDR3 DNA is TGTGCCAGCAGTTTATTGGGTCAGGTTGGGGGACCAACTAATGAAAAACTGTTTTTT.

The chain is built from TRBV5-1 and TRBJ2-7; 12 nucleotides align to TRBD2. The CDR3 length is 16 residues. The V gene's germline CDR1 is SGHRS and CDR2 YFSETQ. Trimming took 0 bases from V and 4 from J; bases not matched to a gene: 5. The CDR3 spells CASSLGLAGGRYEQYF. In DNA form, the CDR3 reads TGCGCCAGCAGCTTGGGTCTAGCGGGAGGGCGGTACGAGCAGTACTTC.

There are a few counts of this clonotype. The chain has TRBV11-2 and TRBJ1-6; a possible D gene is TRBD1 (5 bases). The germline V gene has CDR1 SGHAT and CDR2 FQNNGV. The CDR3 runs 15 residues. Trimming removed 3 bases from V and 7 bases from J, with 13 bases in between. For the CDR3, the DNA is TGTGCCAGCAGCTTGGTGATGGGGGAGAATTCACCCCTCCACTTT. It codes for CASSLVMGENSPLHF.

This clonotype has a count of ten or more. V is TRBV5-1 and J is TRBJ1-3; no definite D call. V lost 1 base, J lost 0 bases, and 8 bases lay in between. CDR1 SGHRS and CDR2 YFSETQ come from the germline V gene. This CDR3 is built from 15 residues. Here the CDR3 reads CASSLMPYSGNTIYF. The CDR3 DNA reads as TGCGCCAGCAGCTTGATGCCCTACTCTGGAAACACCATATATTTT.

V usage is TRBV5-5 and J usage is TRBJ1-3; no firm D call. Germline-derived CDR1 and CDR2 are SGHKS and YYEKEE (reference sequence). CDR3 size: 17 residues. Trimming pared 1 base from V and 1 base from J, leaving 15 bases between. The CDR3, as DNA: TGTGCCAGCAGCTTGTTTAGTGGCCGCCATTCTGGAAACACCATATATTTT. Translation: CASSLFSGRHSGNTIYF.

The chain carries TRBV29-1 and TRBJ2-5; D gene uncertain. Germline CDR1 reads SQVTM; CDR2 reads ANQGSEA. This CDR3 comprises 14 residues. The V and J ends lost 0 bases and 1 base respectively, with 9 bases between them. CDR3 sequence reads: CSVEDGRVQETQYF. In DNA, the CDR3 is TGCAGCGTTGAAGATGGAAGGGTCCAAGAGACCCAGTACTTC. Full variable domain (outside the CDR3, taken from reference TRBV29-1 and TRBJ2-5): SAVISQKPSRDICQRGTSLTIQCQVDSQVTMMFWYRQQPGQSLTLIATANQGSEATYESGFVIDKFPISRPNLTFSTLTVSNMSPEDSSIYLCSVEDGRVQETQYFGPGTRLLVL.

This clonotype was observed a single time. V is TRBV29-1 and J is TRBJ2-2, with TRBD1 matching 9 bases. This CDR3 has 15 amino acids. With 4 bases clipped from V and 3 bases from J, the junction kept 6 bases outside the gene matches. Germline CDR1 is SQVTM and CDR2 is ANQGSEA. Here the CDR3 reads CSVGGRTGDTGELFF. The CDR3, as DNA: TGCAGCGTTGGCGGCAGGACAGGGGACACCGGGGAGCTGTTTTTT.

CDR3 residues: CSVGPARGDTEAFF. The CDR3 nucleotides read TGCAGCGTTGGTCCGGCGCGGGGTGACACTGAAGCTTTCTTT. V is TRBV29-1 and J is TRBJ1-1, with D hard to call. This CDR3 region has 14 residues. V gave up 4 bases and J gave up 3 bases, with 15 bases separating them. In germline, CDR1 is SQVTM, CDR2 ANQGSEA. The whole variable domain, filled in from reference TRBV29-1 and TRBJ1-1, reads SAVISQKPSRDICQRGTSLTIQCQVDSQVTMMFWYRQQPGQSLTLIATANQGSEATYESGFVIDKFPISRPNLTFSTLTVSNMSPEDSSIYLCSVGPARGDTEAFFGQGTRLTVV.

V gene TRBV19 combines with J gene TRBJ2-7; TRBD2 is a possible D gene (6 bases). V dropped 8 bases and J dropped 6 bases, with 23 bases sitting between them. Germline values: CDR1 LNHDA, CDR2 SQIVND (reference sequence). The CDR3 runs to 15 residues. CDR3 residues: CASLSHGDSKSEQYF. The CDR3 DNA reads TGTGCCAGTCTCTCTCACGGGGACTCAAAATCCGAGCAGTACTTC.

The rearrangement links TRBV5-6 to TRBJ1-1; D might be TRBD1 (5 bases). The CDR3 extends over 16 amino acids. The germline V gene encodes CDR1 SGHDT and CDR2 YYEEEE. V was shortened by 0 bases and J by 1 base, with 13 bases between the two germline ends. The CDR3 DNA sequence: TGTGCCAGCAGCTTGGCCTTCGGGGCCGGGAACACTGAAGCTTTCTTT. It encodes CASSLAFGAGNTEAFF.

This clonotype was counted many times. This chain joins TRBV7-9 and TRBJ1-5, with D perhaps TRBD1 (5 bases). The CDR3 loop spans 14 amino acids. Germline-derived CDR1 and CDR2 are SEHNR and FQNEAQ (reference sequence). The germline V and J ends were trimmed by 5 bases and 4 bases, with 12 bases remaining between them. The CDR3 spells CASSTTQGNQPQHF. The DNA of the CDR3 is TGTGCCAGCAGCACAACCCAGGGAAATCAGCCCCAGCATTTT. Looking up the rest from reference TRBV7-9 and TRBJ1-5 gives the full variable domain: DTGVSQNPRHKITKRGQNVTFRCDPISEHNRLYWYRQTLGQGPEFLTYFQNEAQLEKSRLLSDRFSAERPKGSFSTLEIQRTEQGDSAMYLCASSTTQGNQPQHFGDGTRLSIL.

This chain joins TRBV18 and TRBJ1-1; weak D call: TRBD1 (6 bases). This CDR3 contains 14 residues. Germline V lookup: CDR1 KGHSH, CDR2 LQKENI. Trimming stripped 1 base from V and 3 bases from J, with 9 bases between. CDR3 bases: TGTGCCAGCTCACCACAACAGGGTTACACTGAAGCTTTCTTT. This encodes CASSPQQGYTEAFF.

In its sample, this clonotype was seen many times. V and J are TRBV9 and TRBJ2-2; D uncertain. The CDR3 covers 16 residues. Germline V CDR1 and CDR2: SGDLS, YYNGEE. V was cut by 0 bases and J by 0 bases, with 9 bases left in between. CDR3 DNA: TGTGCCAGCAGCGTAGCGCACGGCCCGAACACCGGGGAGCTGTTTTTT. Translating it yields CASSVAHGPNTGELFF.

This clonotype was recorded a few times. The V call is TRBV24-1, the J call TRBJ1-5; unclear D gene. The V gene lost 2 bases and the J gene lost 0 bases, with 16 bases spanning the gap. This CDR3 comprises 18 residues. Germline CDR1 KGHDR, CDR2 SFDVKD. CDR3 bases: TGTGCCACCAGTGATTCCCCATTCCGACTAATTAGCAATCAGCCCCAGCATTTT. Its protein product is CATSDSPFRLISNQPQHF.

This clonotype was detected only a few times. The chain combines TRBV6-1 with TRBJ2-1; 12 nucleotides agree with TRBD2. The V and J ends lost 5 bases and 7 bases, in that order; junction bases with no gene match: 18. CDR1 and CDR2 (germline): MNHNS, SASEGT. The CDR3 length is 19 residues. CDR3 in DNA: TGTGCCAGCAGTTCACCAAGACTAGCGGGAGAGAGGGTGCGGAATGAGCAGTTCTTC. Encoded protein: CASSSPRLAGERVRNEQFF.

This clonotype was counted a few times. CDR3 sequence reads: CSVAPGQDTDTQYF. CDR3 DNA: TGCAGTGTTGCCCCGGGACAAGACACAGATACGCAGTATTTT. This chain uses TRBV20-1 with TRBJ2-3; tentatively, D is TRBD1 (6 bases). V was pared by 7 bases and J by 2 bases, with 16 bases between. The CDR3 runs to 14 residues. Per germline, CDR1 DFQATT and CDR2 SNEGSKA (reference sequence).

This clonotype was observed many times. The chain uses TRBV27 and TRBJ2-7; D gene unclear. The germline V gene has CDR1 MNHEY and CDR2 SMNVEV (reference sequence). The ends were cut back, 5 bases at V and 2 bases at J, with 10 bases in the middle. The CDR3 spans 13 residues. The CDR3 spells CASSQMGTYEQYF. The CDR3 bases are TGTGCCAGCAGTCAAATGGGGACCTACGAGCAGTACTTC.

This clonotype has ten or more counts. CDR3: CSVGPGPNQPQHF. In DNA form, the CDR3 reads TGCAGCGTTGGACCGGGTCCAAATCAGCCCCAGCATTTT. The genes are TRBV29-1 and TRBJ1-5; D gene ambiguous. V was pared by 4 bases and J by 4 bases, with 11 bases between. In germline, CDR1 is SQVTM, CDR2 ANQGSEA. This CDR3 has 13 residues.

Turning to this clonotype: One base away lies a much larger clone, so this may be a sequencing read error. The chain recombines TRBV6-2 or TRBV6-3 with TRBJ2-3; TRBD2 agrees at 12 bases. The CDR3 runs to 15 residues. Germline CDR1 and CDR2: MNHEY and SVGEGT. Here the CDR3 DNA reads TGTGCCGGCAGTTCGACTAGCGGGAGTGCCGATACGCAGTATTTT. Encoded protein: CAGSSTSGSADTQYF.

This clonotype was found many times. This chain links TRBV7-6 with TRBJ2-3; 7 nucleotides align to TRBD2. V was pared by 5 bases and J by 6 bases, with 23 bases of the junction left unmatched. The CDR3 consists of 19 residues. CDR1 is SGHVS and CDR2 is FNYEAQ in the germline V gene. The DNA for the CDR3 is TGTGCCAGCAGCCCTAGACCGGCGGGAGCCAATCCTCACAGGGATACGCAGTATTTT. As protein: CASSPRPAGANPHRDTQYF.

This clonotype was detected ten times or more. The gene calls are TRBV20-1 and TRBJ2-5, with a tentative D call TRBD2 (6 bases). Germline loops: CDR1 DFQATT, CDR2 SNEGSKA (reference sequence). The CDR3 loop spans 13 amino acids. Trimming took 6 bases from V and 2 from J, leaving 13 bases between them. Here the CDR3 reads CSAGGESQETQYF. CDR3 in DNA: TGCAGTGCCGGAGGGGAGTCGCAAGAGACCCAGTACTTC.